These T cell receptor beta chains were read from a single sample in a study of T cells in Graves' hyperthyroidism and ophthalmopathy. Each CDR3 protein is one row after TCRdb ran MiXCR on the multiplex PCR reads. The sample shows approximately 560,000 distinct CDR3 sequences, under 60% of them seen only once. The sample was peripheral blood or thyroid tissue (not recorded which). The receptors derive from a woman aged 18-29 years with Graves' hyperthyroidism. The CDR3 runs from the conserved cysteine through the conserved F or W. Each record gives: clone size, V gene, D gene, CDR3 length, J gene, CDR3 DNA, CDR3 protein. A D gene is named only where the DNA matches it firmly. Rows give clone size only sometimes, using once, few, many, or a class for an expanded clone.

>-|TRBV7-4|-|14|TRBJ2-7
TGTGCCAGCAGCCAAGATCAGGGCGGCTACGAGCAGTACTTC
CASSQDQGGYEQYF
>-|TRBV9|TRBD1|18|TRBJ1-2
TGTGCCAGCAGCTTGGGGTTCCGGGACAGGAGATCTAACTATGGCTACACCTTC
CASSLGFRDRRSNYGYTF
>few|TRBV7-9|TRBD2|14|TRBJ2-5
TGTGCCAGCAGCTACTACGGGGGGATGGAGACCCAGTACTTC
CASSYYGGMETQYF
>-|TRBV19|-|15|TRBJ1-4
TGTGCCAGTAGTACGATGGGACGGTCTAATGAAAAACTGTTTTTT
CASSTMGRSNEKLFF
>once|TRBV9|TRBD1|16|TRBJ2-7
TGTGCCAGCATCCTTTATCAGACAGGGATCTCCTACGAGCAGTACTTC
CASILYQTGISYEQYF
>-|TRBV7-9|-|17|TRBJ1-2
TGTGCCAGCAGCCTTTACCCCCAGGGCCACAGTAACTATGGCTACACCTTC
CASSLYPQGHSNYGYTF
>-|TRBV7-9|TRBD1|19|TRBJ2-2
TGTGCCAGCACTACCCAATCGATTTCGGGACAGGGTGCCACCGGGGAGCTGTTTTTT
CASTTQSISGQGATGELFF
>-|TRBV25-1|-|12|TRBJ2-2
TGTGCCAGCAGGCCAGGGGCCGGGGAGCTGTTTTTT
CASRPGAGELFF
>-|TRBV29-1|-|16|TRBJ1-2
TGCAGCGTGGTCAGCAATCATGGCACAGATAACTATGGCTACACCTTC
CSVVSNHGTDNYGYTF
>-|TRBV29-1|-|13|TRBJ2-7
TGCAGCGCTGAGGGACATTCGACCTACGAGCAGTACTTC
CSAEGHSTYEQYF
>-|TRBV7-3|-|13|TRBJ1-3
TGCGCCAGCAGCGTCTTGGCAGGAAACACCATATATTTT
CASSVLAGNTIYF
>-|TRBV6-5|-|13|TRBJ1-3
TGTGCCATCAGCGGGGGGGCTGGAAACACCATATATTTT
CAISGGAGNTIYF
>few|TRBV20-1|TRBD1|14|TRBJ1-3
TGCAGTGCTAGGCGGGACAGAGGTGGAAACACCATATATTTT
CSARRDRGGNTIYF
>-|TRBV29-1|-|14|TRBJ2-2
TGCAGCGTTGACGTGGCAGGGAACACCGGGGAGCTGTTTTTT
CSVDVAGNTGELFF
>-|TRBV7-9|TRBD2|16|TRBJ2-7
TGTGCCAGCAGCTTAGGTGATAGCGGGGGGATGTACGAGCAGTACTTC
CASSLGDSGGMYEQYF
>many|TRBV2|TRBD1|13|TRBJ1-2
TGTGCCAGCAGCCGGGACAGGGCTTCGGGCTACACCTTC
CASSRDRASGYTF
>many|TRBV29-1|TRBD2|13|TRBJ2-7
TGCAGCGTTGCGGTAGCGGGAGGGCGCGAGCAGTACTTC
CSVAVAGGREQYF
>few|TRBV9|-|14|TRBJ2-5
TGTGCCAGCAGCCAAGACGCAGGGTGGCAGACCCAGTACTTC
CASSQDAGWQTQYF
>-|TRBV7-2|-|14|TRBJ2-5
TGTGCCAGCAGCTTAGCCCGTATTGGGGAGACCCAGTACTTC
CASSLARIGETQYF
>-|TRBV14|-|13|TRBJ2-7
TGTGCCGGCAGCCAGACGAGCTCCTACGAGCAGTACTTC
CAGSQTSSYEQYF
>-|TRBV5-6|-|16|TRBJ1-2
TGTGCCAGCAGCTTGGAGGGCAGGAGACCGAACTATGGCTACACCTTC
CASSLEGRRPNYGYTF
>-|TRBV29-1|TRBD1|14|TRBJ2-5
TGCAGCGTTGAAGTCCCGGGACAGCAAGAGACCCAGTACTTC
CSVEVPGQQETQYF
>many|TRBV2|-|14|TRBJ2-5
TGTGCCAGCAGTTACTCGACTGTTGGGGAGACCCAGTACTTC
CASSYSTVGETQYF
>few|TRBV12-3/TRBV12-4|TRBD2|15|TRBJ2-7
TGTGCCAGCAGTCAGGGACTAGCGGGGCACTACGAGCAGTACTTC
CASSQGLAGHYEQYF
>-|TRBV2|-|16|TRBJ1-3
TGTGCCAGCAGTGACGACAGATACCCCTCTGGAAACACCATATATTTT
CASSDDRYPSGNTIYF
>-|TRBV7-9|-|17|TRBJ2-7
TGTGCCAGCAGCTCCGCCAGACTACAGAGCCTGGGGTACGAGCAGTACTTC
CASSSARLQSLGYEQYF
>-|TRBV29-1|-|12|TRBJ2-7
TGCAGCGTTGAAGAAGGGGACTACGAGCAGTACTTC
CSVEEGDYEQYF
>few|TRBV29-1|-|16|TRBJ2-6
TGCAGCGTTGAGACTGCGGACAGCTCTGGGGCCAACGTCCTGACTTTC
CSVETADSSGANVLTF
>-|TRBV20-1|-|15|TRBJ2-2
TGCAGTGCTAGAGATCAGGGGCTCGACACCGGGGAGCTGTTTTTT
CSARDQGLDTGELFF
>few|TRBV24-1|-|14|TRBJ1-2
TGTGCCAGCAGTTGGGGACAAGGGAACTATGGCTACACCTTC
CASSWGQGNYGYTF
>-|TRBV24-1|-|12|TRBJ1-2
TGTGCCACCAATCATCCGTTCTATGGCTACACCTTC
CATNHPFYGYTF
>-|TRBV6-6|-|13|TRBJ2-7
TGTGCCAGCAAGGCAGGACGGACCTACGAGCAGTACTTC
CASKAGRTYEQYF
>many|TRBV20-1|TRBD1|14|TRBJ2-5
TGCAGTGCTAGAGATCTGGACAGGGTGACGACCCAGTACTTC
CSARDLDRVTTQYF
>-|TRBV11-2|TRBD2|17|TRBJ2-7
TGTGCCAGCAGCTCCCCTCAGTCAAGCGGGAACATATACGAGCAGTACTTC
CASSSPQSSGNIYEQYF
>few|TRBV10-3|-|15|TRBJ1-5
TGTGCCAGCAGTGAATGGGGGGAAAGCAATCAGCCCCAGCATTTT
CASSEWGESNQPQHF
>-|TRBV14|-|12|TRBJ1-1
TGTGCCAGCAGCCACAGTTACACTGAAGCTTTCTTT
CASSHSYTEAFF
>few|TRBV19|-|17|TRBJ2-2
TGTGCCAGTAGTCGGTATCTCACTGGGTACGGCACCGGGGAGCTGTTTTTT
CASSRYLTGYGTGELFF
>many|TRBV2|-|12|TRBJ1-1
TGTGCCAGCAGTGAAGCGCATCAGGGGACTTTCTTT
CASSEAHQGTFF
>-|TRBV20-1|-|14|TRBJ1-5
TGCAGTGCAAGGAGTAGCGTCCTCAATCAGCCCCAGCATTTT
CSARSSVLNQPQHF
>-|TRBV5-4|-|15|TRBJ1-4
TGCGCCAGCAGCATCAGGAATCAAGGAAATGAAAAACTGTTTTTT
CASSIRNQGNEKLFF
>few|TRBV24-1|-|16|TRBJ2-2
TGTGCCACCAGTGATTTGAGACCCTCAAACACCGGGGAGCTGTTTTTT
CATSDLRPSNTGELFF
>many|TRBV9|-|11|TRBJ2-5
TGTGCCAGCAGCTACGAAGAGACCCAGTACTTC
CASSYEETQYF
>-|TRBV24-1|-|14|TRBJ1-5
TGTGCCACCAGTGATTCAGGGAGGGCTCAGCCCCAGCATTTT
CATSDSGRAQPQHF
>-|TRBV7-3|-|14|TRBJ2-5
TGTGCCAGCAGCTATAAGCGGAGCCAAGAGACCCAGTACTTC
CASSYKRSQETQYF
>many|TRBV7-9|TRBD1|16|TRBJ2-5
TGTGCCAGCAGCAGGACAGGGGGCAGGTACCAAGAGACCCAGTACTTC
CASSRTGGRYQETQYF
>-|TRBV5-1|TRBD1|16|TRBJ1-1
TGCGCCAGCAAAGGGACAGGGGGCACGAGTTACACTGAAGCTTTCTTT
CASKGTGGTSYTEAFF
>-|TRBV15|-|18|TRBJ2-6
TGTGCCGCCAGCAGCCAGGACCAAGGGGGGCGTGGGGCCAACGTCCTGACTTTC
CAASSQDQGGRGANVLTF
>-|TRBV5-1|TRBD1|14|TRBJ2-7
TGCGCCAGCAGCTTACCGGGACAGGAATCCCCGCAGTACTTC
CASSLPGQESPQYF
>few|TRBV11-3|-|12|TRBJ2-7
TGTGCCAGCAGCTTTCCGAGAGGGGGTCAGTACTTC
CASSFPRGGQYF
>once|TRBV9|TRBD1|14|TRBJ1-2
TGTGCCAGCAGCAACAGGGGAGCTACCTATGGCTACACCTTC
CASSNRGATYGYTF
>-|TRBV25-1|TRBD1|18|TRBJ1-1
TGTGCCAGCAGCCTTGAAGCCCTCTGGACAGGAGTGAACACTGAAGCTTTCTTT
CASSLEALWTGVNTEAFF
>few|TRBV2|TRBD1|14|TRBJ1-2
TGTGCCATCAGTGGGACAGGGGCGGGCTATGGCTACACCTTC
CAISGTGAGYGYTF
>-|TRBV15|-|16|TRBJ2-7
TGTGCCACCAGCAGAGTCCCCTTAGCGGCCTCCTACGAGCAGTACTTC
CATSRVPLAASYEQYF
>few|TRBV24-1|-|11|TRBJ1-2
TGTGCCAGCTCAGCATTGAGCGGCTACACCTTC
CASSALSGYTF
>few|TRBV12-3/TRBV12-4|-|12|TRBJ1-2
TGTGCCAGCAGTTGGGAAAGGGTTGGCTACACCTTC
CASSWERVGYTF
>-|TRBV2|TRBD1|14|TRBJ1-1
TGTGCCAGCAGCGGGACAGGGAGAGCCACTGAAGCTTTCTTT
CASSGTGRATEAFF
>-|TRBV20-1|-|15|TRBJ1-1
TGCAGTGCTCCTAGATCCGGGGACCCTACTCCGGGAGCTTTCTTT
CSAPRSGDPTPGAFF
>-|TRBV25-1|-|16|TRBJ1-1
TGTGCCAGCAGCCAAGTGGTTCGGTCAATGAACACTGAAGCTTTCTTT
CASSQVVRSMNTEAFF
>-|TRBV10-3|TRBD1|15|TRBJ1-4
TGTGCCATCAGTATCACGGGACAGTATAATGAAAAACTGTTTTTT
CAISITGQYNEKLFF
>many|TRBV9|TRBD1|14|TRBJ2-5
TGTGCCAGCAGCCCGACGGGACAGGGGGAGACCCAGTACTTC
CASSPTGQGETQYF